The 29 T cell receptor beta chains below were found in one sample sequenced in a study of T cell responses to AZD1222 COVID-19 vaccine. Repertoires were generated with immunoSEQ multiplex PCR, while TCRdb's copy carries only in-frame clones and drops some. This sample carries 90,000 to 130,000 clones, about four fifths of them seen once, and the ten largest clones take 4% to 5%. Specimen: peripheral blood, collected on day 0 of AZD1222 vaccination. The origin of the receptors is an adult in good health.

This CDR3 is CASRFGRRNTEAFF. The CDR3, as DNA: TGTGCCAGCAGATTCGGGCGAAGGAACACTGAAGCTTTCTTT. The V call is TRBV28, the J call TRBJ1-1; D remains unclear. Germline lookup yields CDR1 MDHEN and CDR2 SYDVKM. The CDR3 length is 14 residues. Deletions cut 6 bases from V and 1 base from J, with 12 bases between. The variable domain in full, with the rest retrieved from reference TRBV28 and TRBJ1-1, is DVKVTQSSRYLVKRTGEKVFLECVQDMDHENMFWYRQDPGLGLRLIYFSYDVKMKEKGDIPEGYSVSREKKERFSLILESASTNQTSMYLCASRFGRRNTEAFFGQGTRLTVV.

The CDR3 DNA is TGCGCCAGCAAGGAGGACACTTACAATCGGTACCAAGAGACCCAGTACTTC. It codes for CASKEDTYNRYQETQYF. The J gene is TRBJ2-5, the V gene TRBV5-1, with D perhaps assigned TRBD1 or TRBD2 (5 bases each). The V gene lost 6 bases and the J gene lost 0 bases, with 21 bases spanning the gap. Germline V CDR1 and CDR2: SGHRS, YFSETQ. This CDR3 comprises 17 residues.

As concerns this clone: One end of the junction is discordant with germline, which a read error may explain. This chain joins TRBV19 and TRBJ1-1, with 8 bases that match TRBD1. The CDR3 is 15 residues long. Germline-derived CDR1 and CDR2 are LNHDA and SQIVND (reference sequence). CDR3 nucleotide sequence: TGTGCCAGTACTATACAGGGGGTTAGGATCACTGAAGCTTTCTTT. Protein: CASTIQGVRITEAFF.

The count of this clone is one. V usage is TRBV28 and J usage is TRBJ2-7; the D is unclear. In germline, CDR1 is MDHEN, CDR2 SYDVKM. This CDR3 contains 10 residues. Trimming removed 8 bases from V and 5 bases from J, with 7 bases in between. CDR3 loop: CASGRNEQYF. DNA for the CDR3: TGTGCCAGCGGAAGGAACGAGCAGTACTTC.

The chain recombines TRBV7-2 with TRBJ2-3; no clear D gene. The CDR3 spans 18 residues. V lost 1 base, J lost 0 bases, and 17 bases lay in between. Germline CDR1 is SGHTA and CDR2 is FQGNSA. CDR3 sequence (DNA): TGTGCCAGCAGCTTAGATGGAGACTTATATACTAGCACAGATACGCAGTATTTT. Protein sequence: CASSLDGDLYTSTDTQYF.

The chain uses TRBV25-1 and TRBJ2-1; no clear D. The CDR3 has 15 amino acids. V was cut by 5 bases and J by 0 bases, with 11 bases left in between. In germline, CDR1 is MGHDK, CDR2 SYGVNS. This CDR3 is CASSNTRSSYNEQFF. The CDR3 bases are TGTGCCAGCAGTAATACACGAAGCTCCTACAATGAGCAGTTCTTC.

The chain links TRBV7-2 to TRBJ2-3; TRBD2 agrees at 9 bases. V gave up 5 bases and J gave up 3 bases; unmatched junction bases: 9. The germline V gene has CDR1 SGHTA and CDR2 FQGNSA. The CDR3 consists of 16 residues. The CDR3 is CASSPEGGLATDTQYF. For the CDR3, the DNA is TGTGCCAGCAGCCCCGAAGGGGGACTAGCTACAGATACGCAGTATTTT.

This CDR3 is CASSHPGSSSSYNEQFF. The CDR3 coding sequence is TGTGCCAGCAGCCATCCCGGAAGTTCCAGCTCCTACAATGAGCAGTTCTTC. The V call is TRBV3-1 (or the pseudogene TRBV3-2), the J call TRBJ2-1; D unclear. The CDR3 has 17 amino acids. Germline CDR1 and CDR2: LGHDT and YNNKEL (reference sequence). Trimming shortened V by 3 bases and J by 0 bases, and 15 bases separated the two germline ends.

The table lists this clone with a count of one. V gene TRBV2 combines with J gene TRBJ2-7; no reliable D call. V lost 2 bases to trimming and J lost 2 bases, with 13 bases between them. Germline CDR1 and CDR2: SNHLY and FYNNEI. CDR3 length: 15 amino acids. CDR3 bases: TGTGCCAGCAGTGAACTGCTTGGCCGTACCTACGAGCAGTACTTC. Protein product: CASSELLGRTYEQYF.

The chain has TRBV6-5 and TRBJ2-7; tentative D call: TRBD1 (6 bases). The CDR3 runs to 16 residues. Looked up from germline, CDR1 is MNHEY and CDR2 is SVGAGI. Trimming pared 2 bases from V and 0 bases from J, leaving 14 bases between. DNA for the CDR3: TGTGCCAGCAGTTACAGCTCCCAGGGGATCTCCTACGAGCAGTACTTC. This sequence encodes CASSYSSQGISYEQYF.

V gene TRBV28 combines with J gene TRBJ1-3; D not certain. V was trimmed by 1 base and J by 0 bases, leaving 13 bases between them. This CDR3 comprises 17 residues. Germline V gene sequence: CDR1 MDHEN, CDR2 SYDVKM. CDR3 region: CASSLSQGHSSGNTIYF. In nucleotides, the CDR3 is TGTGCCAGCAGTTTATCCCAAGGGCACAGCTCTGGAAACACCATATATTTT.

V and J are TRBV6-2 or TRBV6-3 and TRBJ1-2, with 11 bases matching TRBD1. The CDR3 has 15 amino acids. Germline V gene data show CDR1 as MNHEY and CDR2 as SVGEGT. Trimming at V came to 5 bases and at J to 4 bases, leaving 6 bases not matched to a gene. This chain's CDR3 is CASSRGQGAAYGYTF. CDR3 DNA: TGTGCCAGCAGTAGAGGACAGGGGGCGGCCTATGGCTACACCTTC.

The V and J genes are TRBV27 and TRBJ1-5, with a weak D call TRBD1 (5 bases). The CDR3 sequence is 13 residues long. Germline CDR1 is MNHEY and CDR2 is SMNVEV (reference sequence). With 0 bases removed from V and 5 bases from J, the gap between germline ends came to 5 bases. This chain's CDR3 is CASSLSGDQPQHF. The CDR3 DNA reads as TGTGCCAGCAGTTTATCGGGGGATCAGCCCCAGCATTTT.

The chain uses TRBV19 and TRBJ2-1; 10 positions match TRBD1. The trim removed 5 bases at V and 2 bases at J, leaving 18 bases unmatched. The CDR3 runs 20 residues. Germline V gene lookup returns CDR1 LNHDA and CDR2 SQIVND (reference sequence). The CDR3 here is CASSPKRPTMTGGPYNEQFF. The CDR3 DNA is TGTGCCAGTAGTCCAAAACGGCCGACAATGACAGGGGGCCCCTACAATGAGCAGTTCTTC.

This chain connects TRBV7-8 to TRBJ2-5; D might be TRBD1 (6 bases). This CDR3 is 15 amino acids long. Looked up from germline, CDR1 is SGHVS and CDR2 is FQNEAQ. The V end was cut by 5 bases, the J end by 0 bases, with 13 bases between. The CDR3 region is CASSLGQLYQETQYF. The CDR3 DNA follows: TGTGCCAGCAGCCTAGGACAGCTTTACCAAGAGACCCAGTACTTC.

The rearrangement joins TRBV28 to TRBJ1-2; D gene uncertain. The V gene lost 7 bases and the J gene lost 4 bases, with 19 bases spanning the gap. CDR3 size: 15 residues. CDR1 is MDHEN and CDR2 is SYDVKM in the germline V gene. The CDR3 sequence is CASTQDVGYSYGYTF. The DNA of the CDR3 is TGTGCCAGCACCCAAGACGTGGGATATAGCTATGGCTACACCTTC.

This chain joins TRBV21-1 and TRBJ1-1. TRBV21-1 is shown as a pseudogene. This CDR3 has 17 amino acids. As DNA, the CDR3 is TGTGCCAGCACCAAAGTCCTGCGGAAACTACGATATGAGGGAGCTTTCTTT. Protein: CASTKVLRKLRYEGAFF.

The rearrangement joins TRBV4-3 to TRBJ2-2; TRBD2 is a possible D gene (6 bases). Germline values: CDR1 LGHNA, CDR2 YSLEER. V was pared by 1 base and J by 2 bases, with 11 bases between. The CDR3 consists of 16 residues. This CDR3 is CASSQALAANTGELFF. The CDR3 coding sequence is TGCGCCAGCAGCCAAGCATTAGCGGCAAACACCGGGGAGCTGTTTTTT.

DNA for the CDR3: TGTGCCAGCAGCTTACCGGGACAGGGGGTCACCGGGGAGCTGTTTTTT. Encoded protein: CASSLPGQGVTGELFF. V usage is TRBV5-6 and J usage is TRBJ2-2; 11 nucleotides match TRBD1. In germline, CDR1 is SGHDT, CDR2 YYEEEE. After removal of 2 bases from V and 4 bases from J, the junction contained 4 bases not matched to a gene. This CDR3 contains 16 residues.

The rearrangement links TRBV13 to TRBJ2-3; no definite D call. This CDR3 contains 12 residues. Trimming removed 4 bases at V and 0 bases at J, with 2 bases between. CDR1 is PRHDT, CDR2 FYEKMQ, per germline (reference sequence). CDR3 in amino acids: CASSWSTDTQYF. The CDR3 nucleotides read TGTGCCAGCAGCTGGAGCACAGATACGCAGTATTTT.

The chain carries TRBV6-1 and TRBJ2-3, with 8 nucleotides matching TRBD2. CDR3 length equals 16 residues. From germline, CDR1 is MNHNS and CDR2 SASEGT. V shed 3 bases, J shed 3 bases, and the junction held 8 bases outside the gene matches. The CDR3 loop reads CASSDIVGLDTDTQYF. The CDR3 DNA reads TGTGCCAGCAGTGACATCGTGGGACTAGATACAGATACGCAGTATTTT.

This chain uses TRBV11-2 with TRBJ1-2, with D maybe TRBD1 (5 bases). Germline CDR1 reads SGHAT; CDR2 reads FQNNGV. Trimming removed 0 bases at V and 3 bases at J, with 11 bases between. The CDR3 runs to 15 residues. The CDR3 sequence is CASSLDRGRDYGYTF. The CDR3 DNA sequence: TGTGCCAGCAGCTTAGATCGCGGCAGGGACTATGGCTACACCTTC. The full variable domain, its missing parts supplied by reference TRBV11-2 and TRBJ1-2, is EAGVAQSPRYKIIEKRQSVAFWCNPISGHATLYWYQQILGQGPKLLIQFQNNGVVDDSQLPKDRFSAERLKGVDSTLKIQPAKLEDSAVYLCASSLDRGRDYGYTFGSGTRLTVV.

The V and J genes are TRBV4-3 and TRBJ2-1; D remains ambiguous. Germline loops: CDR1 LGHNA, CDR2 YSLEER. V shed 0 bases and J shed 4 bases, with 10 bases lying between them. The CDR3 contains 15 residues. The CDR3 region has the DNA TGCGCCAGCAGCCAAGACTACCAGGAATACAATGAGCAGTTCTTC. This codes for CASSQDYQEYNEQFF.

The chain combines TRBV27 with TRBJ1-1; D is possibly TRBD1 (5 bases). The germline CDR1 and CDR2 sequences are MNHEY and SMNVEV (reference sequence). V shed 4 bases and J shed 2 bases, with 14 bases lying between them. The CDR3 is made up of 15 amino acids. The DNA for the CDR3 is TGTGCCAGCAGTTCAGAAGGGCAGGGAAACACTGAAGCTTTCTTT. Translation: CASSSEGQGNTEAFF.

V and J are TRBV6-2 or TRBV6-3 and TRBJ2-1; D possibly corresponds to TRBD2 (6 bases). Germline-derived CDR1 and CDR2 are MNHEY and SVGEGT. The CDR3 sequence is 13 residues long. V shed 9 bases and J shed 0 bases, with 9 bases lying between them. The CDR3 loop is CASSGYSYNEQFF. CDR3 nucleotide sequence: TGTGCCAGTAGCGGTTACTCCTACAATGAGCAGTTCTTC.

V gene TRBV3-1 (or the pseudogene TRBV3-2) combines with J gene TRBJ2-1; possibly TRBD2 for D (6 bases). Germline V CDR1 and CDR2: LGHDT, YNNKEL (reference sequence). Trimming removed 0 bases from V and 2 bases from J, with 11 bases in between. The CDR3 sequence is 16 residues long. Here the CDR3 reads CASSQDLGEAYNEQFF. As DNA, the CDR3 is TGTGCCAGCAGCCAAGATTTGGGGGAGGCCTACAATGAGCAGTTCTTC.

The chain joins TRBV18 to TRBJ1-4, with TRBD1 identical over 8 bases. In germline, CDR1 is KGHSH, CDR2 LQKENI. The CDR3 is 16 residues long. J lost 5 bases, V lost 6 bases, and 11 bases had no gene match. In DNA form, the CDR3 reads TGTGCCAGCTCTCAAGGACAGGGTGGAGGGAATGAAAAACTGTTTTTT. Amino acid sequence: CASSQGQGGGNEKLFF.

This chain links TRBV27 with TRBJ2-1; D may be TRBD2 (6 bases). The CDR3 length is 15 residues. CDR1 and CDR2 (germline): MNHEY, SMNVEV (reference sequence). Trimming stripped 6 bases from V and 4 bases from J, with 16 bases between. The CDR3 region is CASRSFGTGYNEQFF. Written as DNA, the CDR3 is TGTGCCAGCAGATCCTTCGGGACTGGGTACAATGAGCAGTTCTTC.

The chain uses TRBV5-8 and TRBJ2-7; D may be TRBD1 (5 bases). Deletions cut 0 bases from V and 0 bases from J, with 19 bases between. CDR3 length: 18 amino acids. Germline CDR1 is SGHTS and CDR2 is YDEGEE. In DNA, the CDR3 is TGTGCCAGCAGCTTGGCCTTTCTCGGCAGGGTACTCTCCTACGAGCAGTACTTC. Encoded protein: CASSLAFLGRVLSYEQYF.